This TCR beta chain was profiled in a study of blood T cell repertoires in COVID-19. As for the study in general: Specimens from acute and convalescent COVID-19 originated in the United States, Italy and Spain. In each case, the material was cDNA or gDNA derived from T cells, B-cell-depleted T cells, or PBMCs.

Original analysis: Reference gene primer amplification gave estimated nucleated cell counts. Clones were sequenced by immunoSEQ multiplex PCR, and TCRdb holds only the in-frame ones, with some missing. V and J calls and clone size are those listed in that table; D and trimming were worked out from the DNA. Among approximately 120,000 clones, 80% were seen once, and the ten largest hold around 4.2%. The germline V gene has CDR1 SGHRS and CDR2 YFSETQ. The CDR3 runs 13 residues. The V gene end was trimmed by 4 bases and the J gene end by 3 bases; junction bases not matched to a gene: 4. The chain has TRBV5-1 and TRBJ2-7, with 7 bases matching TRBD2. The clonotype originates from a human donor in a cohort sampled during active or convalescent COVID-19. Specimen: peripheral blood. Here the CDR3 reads CASSRDYNYEQYF. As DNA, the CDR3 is TGCGCCAGCAGCAGGGACTACAACTACGAGCAGTACTTC.